The sequence of this T cell receptor (beta chain) was determined in a study of cytomegalovirus exposure and HLA in healthy donors. Points from the study as a whole: Only CMV serostatus was available as immune exposure information. Analyses of presence/absence relied on an assumption of roughly uniform sequencing depth across donors.

Amplification used 60 Vbeta primers and 13 Jbeta primers. Original methodology: The authors later counted 65 million to 90 million unique TCR beta chains, 9.5 million to 11 million of them shared. The repertoire was sequenced with immunoSEQ multiplex PCR; TCRdb's copy has only in-frame clones and lacks some. That table is the source of V, J and clone size, and D and trimming were worked out from the DNA. This table holds more than 250,000 clones, around 90% found once. In regard to this clone: The antigen is unknown.

The CDR3 is 16 amino acids. J lost 5 bases, V lost 4 bases, and 15 bases had no gene match. Germline-derived CDR1 and CDR2 are SQVTM and ANQGSEA. The clonotype was recovered from a young woman in good health and CMV-seronegative. The chain is built from TRBV29-1 and TRBJ2-5; 8 bases fit TRBD2. Sequencing was done on a sample of PBMCs. The CDR3 is CSVVSLAGSRSETQYF. For the CDR3, the DNA is TGCAGCGTTGTAAGTCTAGCGGGTTCCCGGTCCGAGACCCAGTACTTC.